These 19 T cell receptor beta chains came from one sample sequenced in a study of OX40 agonist ivuxolimab in advanced cancers. Clones were read by immunoSEQ multiplex PCR, and TCRdb kept only the in-frame ones, dropping some. This table holds around 64,000 clones, around nine tenths found once. The source material was CD4+ or CD8+ T cells sorted from blood, sampled in a trial of the OX40 agonist ivuxolimab. These TCRs come from an adult with an advanced solid tumor such as melanoma, head and neck, liver or kidney cancer.

In this sample, this clone turned up once. The chain uses TRBV7-8 and TRBJ2-3; 11 positions agree with TRBD2. Germline CDR1 reads SGHVS; CDR2 reads FQNEAQ. V dropped 5 bases and J dropped 0; count of bases not matched to a gene: 4. The CDR3 runs to 16 residues. The CDR3 coding sequence is TGTGCCAGCAGCCCCAGGACTAGCGGGAGCACAGATACGCAGTATTTT. Its protein product is CASSPRTSGSTDTQYF.

The V call is TRBV7-6, the J call TRBJ2-7, with D possibly matching TRBD1 (6 bases). The length of the CDR3 is 14 residues. Trimming removed 5 bases at V and 6 bases at J, with 17 bases between. Germline lookup yields CDR1 SGHVS and CDR2 FNYEAQ. CDR3 sequence: CASSSIGGRGEQYF. DNA of the CDR3: TGTGCCAGCAGCAGCATTGGGGGCCGGGGCGAGCAGTACTTC.

The chain recombines TRBV6-6 with TRBJ1-1; 7 bases fit TRBD1. The germline V gene encodes CDR1 MNHNY and CDR2 SVGAGI (reference sequence). The trim removed 8 bases at V and 4 bases at J, leaving 16 bases unmatched. The CDR3 covers 16 residues. The chain's CDR3 is CASGRQGGRGATEAFF. The CDR3, as DNA: TGTGCCAGCGGCCGACAGGGTGGGAGGGGCGCCACTGAAGCTTTCTTT.

The CDR3 region is CASSPSSSGNTIYF. DNA for the CDR3: TGTGCCAGCAGTCCCTCCAGCTCTGGAAACACCATATATTTT. V gene TRBV6-5 combines with J gene TRBJ1-3; D is unclear. The V end was cut by 5 bases, the J end by 0 bases, with 8 bases between. CDR1 and CDR2 from the germline V gene are MNHEY and SVGAGI. The CDR3 runs 14 residues.

This rearrangement joins TRBV10-3 to TRBJ1-1; D is unresolved. From germline, CDR1 is ENHRY and CDR2 SYGVKD. This CDR3 has 12 residues. The V gene lost 6 bases and the J gene lost 5 bases, with 10 bases spanning the gap. In DNA form, the CDR3 reads TGTGCCATCAGAACGGGCGGGACTGAAGCTTTCTTT. This codes for CAIRTGGTEAFF.

This chain connects TRBV4-3 to TRBJ2-3, with a weak D call TRBD2 (6 bases). There are 15 residues in the CDR3. Germline V gives CDR1 LGHNA, CDR2 YSLEER. The ends were cut back, 4 bases at V and 1 base at J, with 12 bases in the middle. The CDR3 nucleotides are TGCGCCAGCAGCCGCCAGTGGGGGGGCACAGATACGCAGTATTTT. The encoded protein is CASSRQWGGTDTQYF.

This chain joins TRBV9 and TRBJ2-3, with TRBD1 as a possible D gene (6 bases). In germline, CDR1 is SGDLS, CDR2 YYNGEE. Between the trimmed V and J ends, which lost 2 bases and 4 bases, there was a span of 17 bases. This CDR3 comprises 16 residues. The DNA for the CDR3 is TGTGCCAGCAGCGTTCGTGGGGGCGGTGGGGCAGATACGCAGTATTTT. Protein sequence: CASSVRGGGGADTQYF.

This chain uses TRBV7-6 with TRBJ1-1; D possibly corresponds to TRBD1 (6 bases). CDR1 and CDR2 from the germline V gene are SGHVS and FNYEAQ. V lost 4 bases, J lost 3 bases, and 15 bases lay in between. The CDR3 spans 15 residues. The CDR3 is CASSSHTGLDTEAFF. The CDR3 DNA sequence: TGTGCCAGCAGCTCACACACAGGGTTGGACACTGAAGCTTTCTTT.

This chain links TRBV6-5 with TRBJ2-7; D is unresolved. The germline V and J ends were trimmed by 0 bases and 0 bases, with 12 bases remaining between them. Looked up from germline, CDR1 is MNHEY and CDR2 is SVGAGI. This CDR3 spans 16 amino acids. Written as DNA, the CDR3 is TGTGCCAGCAGTTACTCGACTCAGGCGAGCTCCTACGAGCAGTACTTC. It is translated as CASSYSTQASSYEQYF.

This chain joins TRBV29-1 and TRBJ2-7, with 8 bases lining up with TRBD2. The germline V gene has CDR1 SQVTM and CDR2 ANQGSEA. This CDR3 is built from 14 residues. Trimming at V came to 3 bases and at J to 6 bases, leaving 10 bases not matched to a gene. CDR3 sequence reads: CSVDLGGGWGEQYF. DNA for the CDR3: TGCAGCGTTGACCTCGGGGGGGGATGGGGCGAGCAGTACTTC.

The V call is TRBV25-1, the J call TRBJ1-4; D unclear. There are 14 residues in the CDR3. The ends were cut back, 1 base at V and 5 bases at J, with 8 bases in the middle. CDR1 is MGHDK and CDR2 is SYGVNS in the germline V gene. The CDR3 loop reads CASSEWIGNEKLFF. DNA of the CDR3: TGTGCCAGCAGTGAATGGATAGGAAATGAAAAACTGTTTTTT.

The chain employs TRBV19 and TRBJ1-2, with D possibly matching TRBD1 (6 bases). The V end was cut by 4 bases, the J end by 0 bases, with 18 bases between. From germline, CDR1 is LNHDA and CDR2 SQIVND (reference sequence). This CDR3 comprises 17 residues. CDR3 DNA: TGTGCCAGTAGTAACGCCGACAGGAGTCGGGCTAACTATGGCTACACCTTC. Translation: CASSNADRSRANYGYTF.

The V call is TRBV18, the J call TRBJ2-2; D gene unclear. In germline, CDR1 is KGHSH, CDR2 LQKENI. The CDR3 is made up of 14 amino acids. Deletions cut 4 bases from V and 0 bases from J, with 6 bases between. CDR3 sequence (DNA): TGTGCCAGCTCACAGGGCACGAACACCGGGGAGCTGTTTTTT. Encoded protein: CASSQGTNTGELFF.

This rearrangement joins TRBV20-1 to TRBJ2-2; D is unresolved. The CDR3 consists of 11 residues. The V gene lost 6 bases and the J gene lost 10 bases, with 12 bases spanning the gap. Germline assignment: CDR1 DFQATT and CDR2 SNEGSKA (reference sequence). The CDR3 loop reads CSAPRLAELFF. The CDR3 nucleotides are TGCAGTGCCCCCAGACTTGCGGAGCTGTTTTTT.

J is TRBJ1-1 and V is TRBV5-4; the D is unclear. Germline V gene sequence: CDR1 SGHNT, CDR2 YYREEE (reference sequence). This CDR3 is 15 amino acids long. Trimming pared 2 bases from V and 1 base from J, leaving 12 bases between. The CDR3 sequence: CASSFRPDTNTEAFF. As DNA, the CDR3 is TGTGCCAGCAGCTTCCGACCGGATACGAACACTGAAGCTTTCTTT.

V usage is TRBV27 and J usage is TRBJ2-7; 7 nucleotides agree with TRBD1. The CDR3 extends over 14 amino acids. From germline, CDR1 is MNHEY and CDR2 SMNVEV (reference sequence). The V gene end was trimmed by 4 bases and the J gene end by 3 bases; junction bases not matched to a gene: 6. The CDR3 DNA reads as TGTGCCAGCAGTTCTCCGGGACAGAGCTACGAGCAGTACTTC. It is translated as CASSSPGQSYEQYF.

This clone came up once. The chain couples TRBV5-6 to TRBJ2-5; weak D call: TRBD2 (6 bases). Germline CDR1 reads SGHDT; CDR2 reads YYEEEE. V was cut by 0 bases and J by 4 bases, with 16 bases left in between. This CDR3 has 16 amino acids. As DNA, the CDR3 is TGTGCCAGCAGCTTGGAGGGCGGGGCGGGCGGAGAGACCCAGTACTTC. Amino acids: CASSLEGGAGGETQYF.

The chain carries TRBV6-5 and TRBJ1-1; TRBD1 is a possible D gene (5 bases). The CDR3 extends over 13 amino acids. The V gene lost 5 bases and the J gene lost 3 bases, with 10 bases spanning the gap. Germline lookup yields CDR1 MNHEY and CDR2 SVGAGI. CDR3 coding DNA: TGTGCCAGCAGTGAAAGAGGGGACACTGAAGCTTTCTTT. Translating gives CASSERGDTEAFF.

The rearrangement joins TRBV18 to TRBJ1-4; TRBD1 might be the D (6 bases). CDR1 is KGHSH, CDR2 LQKENI, per germline. Trimming removed 4 bases at V and 0 bases at J, with 6 bases between. The CDR3 totals 14 residues. CDR3 protein: CASSRTATNEKLFF. CDR3 nucleotide sequence: TGTGCCAGCTCACGGACAGCAACTAATGAAAAACTGTTTTTT.